This TCR beta chain was captured in a study of identical twins. One entry per CDR3 protein results from TCRdb running MiXCR on the 5' RACE reads. The sample has 200,000 to 300,000 distinct CDR3 sequences, 12% seen once; the top ten hold 4%. V dropped 1 base and J dropped 3 bases, with 12 bases sitting between them. CDR3 length equals 15 residues. Germline V gene data show CDR1 as LGHDT and CDR2 as YNNKEL (reference sequence). The same sample was also studied in work on yellow fever vaccine responses in identical twins.

The sample taken for sequencing was memory (CD45RO+) T cells sorted from blood. The receptor's source is a woman younger than 30 in good health. The genes are TRBV3-1 and TRBJ1-1; a weak D match, TRBD1 (5 bases). DNA for the CDR3: TGTGCCAGCAGCCAAGGGGGCGCGGGGGACACTGAAGCTTTCTTT. Amino acids: CASSQGGAGDTEAFF. The full variable domain, with the rest looked up from reference TRBV3-1 and TRBJ1-1, is DTAVSQTPKYLVTQMGNDKSIKCEQNLGHDTMYWYKQDSKKFLKIMFSYNNKELIINETVPNRFSPKSPDKAHLNLHINSLELGDSAVYFCASSQGGAGDTEAFFGQGTRLTVV.